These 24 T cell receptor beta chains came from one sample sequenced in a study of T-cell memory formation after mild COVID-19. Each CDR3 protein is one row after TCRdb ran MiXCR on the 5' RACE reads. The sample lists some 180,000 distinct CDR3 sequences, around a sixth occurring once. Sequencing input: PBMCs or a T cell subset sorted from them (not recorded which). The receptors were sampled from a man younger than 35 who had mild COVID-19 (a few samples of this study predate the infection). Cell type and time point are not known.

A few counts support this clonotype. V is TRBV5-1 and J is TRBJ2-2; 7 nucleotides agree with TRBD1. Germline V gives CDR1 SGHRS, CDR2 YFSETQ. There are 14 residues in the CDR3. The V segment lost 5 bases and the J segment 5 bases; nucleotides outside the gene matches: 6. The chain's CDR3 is CASRLRTGTGELFF. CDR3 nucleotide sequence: TGCGCCAGCAGGTTGAGGACAGGAACCGGGGAGCTGTTTTTT.

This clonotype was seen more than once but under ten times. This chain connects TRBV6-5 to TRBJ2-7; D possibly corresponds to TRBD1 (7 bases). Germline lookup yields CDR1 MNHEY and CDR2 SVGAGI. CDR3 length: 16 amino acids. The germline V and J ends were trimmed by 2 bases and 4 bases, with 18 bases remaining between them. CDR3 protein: CASSYGRGTGKYEQYF. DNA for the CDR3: TGTGCCAGCAGTTACGGCAGGGGGACTGGGAAATACGAGCAGTACTTC.

The CDR3 is CATVKGLSLAKNIQYF. CDR3 in DNA: TGTGCCACCGTTAAGGGTTTGAGTCTAGCCAAAAACATTCAGTACTTC. V gene TRBV27 combines with J gene TRBJ2-4; D remains ambiguous. The CDR3 runs 16 residues. V was pared by 10 bases and J by 0 bases, with 19 bases between. Germline V lookup: CDR1 MNHEY, CDR2 SMNVEV (reference sequence).

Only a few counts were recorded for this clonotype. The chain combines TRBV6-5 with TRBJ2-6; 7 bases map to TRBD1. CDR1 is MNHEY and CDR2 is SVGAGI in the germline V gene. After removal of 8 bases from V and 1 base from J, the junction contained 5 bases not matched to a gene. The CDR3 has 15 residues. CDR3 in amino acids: CASRDRPSGANVLTF. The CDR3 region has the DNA TGTGCCAGCCGGGACAGACCATCTGGGGCCAACGTCCTGACTTTC.

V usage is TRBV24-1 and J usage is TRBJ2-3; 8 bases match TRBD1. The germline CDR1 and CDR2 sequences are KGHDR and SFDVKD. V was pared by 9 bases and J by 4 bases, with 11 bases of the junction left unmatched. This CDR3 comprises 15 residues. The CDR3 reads CATRARAGGADTQYF. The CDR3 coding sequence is TGTGCCACCCGAGCCCGGGCAGGGGGCGCAGATACGCAGTATTTT.

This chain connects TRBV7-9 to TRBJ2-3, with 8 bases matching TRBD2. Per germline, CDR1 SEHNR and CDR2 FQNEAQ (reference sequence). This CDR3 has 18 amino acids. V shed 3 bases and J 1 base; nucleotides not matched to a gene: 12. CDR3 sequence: CASSFPSGGSGGTDTQYF. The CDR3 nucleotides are TGTGCCAGCAGCTTTCCTTCGGGGGGTAGCGGGGGCACAGATACGCAGTATTTT.

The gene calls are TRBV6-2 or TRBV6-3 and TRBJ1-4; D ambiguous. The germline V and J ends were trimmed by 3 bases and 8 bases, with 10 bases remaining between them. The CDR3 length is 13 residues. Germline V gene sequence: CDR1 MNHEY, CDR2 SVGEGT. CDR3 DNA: TGTGCCAGCAGTTATACCAGCCGAGAAAAACTGTTTTTT. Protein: CASSYTSREKLFF.

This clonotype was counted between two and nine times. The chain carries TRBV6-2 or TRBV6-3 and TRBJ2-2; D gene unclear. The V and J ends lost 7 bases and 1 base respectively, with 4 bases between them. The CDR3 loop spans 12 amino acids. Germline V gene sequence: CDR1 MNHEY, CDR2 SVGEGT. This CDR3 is CASKENTGELFF. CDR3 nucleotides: TGTGCCAGCAAGGAGAACACCGGGGAGCTGTTTTTT.

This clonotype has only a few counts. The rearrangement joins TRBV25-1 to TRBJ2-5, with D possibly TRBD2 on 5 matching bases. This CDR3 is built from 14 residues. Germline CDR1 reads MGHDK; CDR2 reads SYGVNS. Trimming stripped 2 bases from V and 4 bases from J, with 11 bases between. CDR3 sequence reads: CASSEPGLIETQYF. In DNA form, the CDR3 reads TGTGCCAGCAGTGAACCCGGACTCATAGAGACCCAGTACTTC.

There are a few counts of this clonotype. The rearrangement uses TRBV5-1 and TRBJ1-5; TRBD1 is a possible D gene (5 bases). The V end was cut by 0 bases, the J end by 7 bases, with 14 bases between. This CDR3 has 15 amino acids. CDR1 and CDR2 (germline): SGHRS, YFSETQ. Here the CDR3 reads CASSLGPQGSQPQHF. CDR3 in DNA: TGCGCCAGCAGCTTGGGACCCCAGGGATCCCAGCCCCAGCATTTT.

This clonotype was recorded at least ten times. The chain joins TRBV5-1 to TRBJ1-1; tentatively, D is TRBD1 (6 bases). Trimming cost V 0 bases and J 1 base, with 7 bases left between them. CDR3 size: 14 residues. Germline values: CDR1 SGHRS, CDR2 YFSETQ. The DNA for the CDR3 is TGCGCCAGCAGCTTGGGGGGACAGAACACTGAAGCTTTCTTT. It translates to CASSLGGQNTEAFF.

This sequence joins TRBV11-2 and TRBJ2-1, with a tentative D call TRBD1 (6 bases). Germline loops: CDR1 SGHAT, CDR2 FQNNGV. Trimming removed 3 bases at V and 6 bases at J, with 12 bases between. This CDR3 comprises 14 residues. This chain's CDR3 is CASSLNRVGNEQFF. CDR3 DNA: TGTGCCAGCAGCTTGAACAGGGTGGGCAATGAGCAGTTCTTC.

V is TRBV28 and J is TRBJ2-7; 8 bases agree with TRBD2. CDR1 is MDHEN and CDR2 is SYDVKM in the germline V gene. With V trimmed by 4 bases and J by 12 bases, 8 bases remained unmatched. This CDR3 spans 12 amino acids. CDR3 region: CASSSKGLGRYV. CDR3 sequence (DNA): TGTGCCAGCAGTTCCAAGGGACTAGGAAGGTACGTC.

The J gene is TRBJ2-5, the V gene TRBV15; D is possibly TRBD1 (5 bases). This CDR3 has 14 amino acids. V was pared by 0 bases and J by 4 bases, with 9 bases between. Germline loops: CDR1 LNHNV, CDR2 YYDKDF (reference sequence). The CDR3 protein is CATSRDLGAETQYF. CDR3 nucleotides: TGTGCCACCAGCAGAGATCTAGGGGCAGAGACCCAGTACTTC.

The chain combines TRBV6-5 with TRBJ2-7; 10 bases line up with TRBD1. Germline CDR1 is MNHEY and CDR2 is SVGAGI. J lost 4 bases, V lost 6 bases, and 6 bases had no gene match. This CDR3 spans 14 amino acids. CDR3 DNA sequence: TGTGCCAGCAGCGCCGGGGACAGGGGATACGAGCAGTACTTC. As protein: CASSAGDRGYEQYF.

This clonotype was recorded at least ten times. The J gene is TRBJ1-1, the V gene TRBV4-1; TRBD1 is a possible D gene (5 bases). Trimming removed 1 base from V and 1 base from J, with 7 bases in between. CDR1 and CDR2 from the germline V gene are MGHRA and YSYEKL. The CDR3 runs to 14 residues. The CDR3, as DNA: TGCGCCAGCAGCCAAGGGGGACGGAACACTGAAGCTTTCTTT. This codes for CASSQGGRNTEAFF.

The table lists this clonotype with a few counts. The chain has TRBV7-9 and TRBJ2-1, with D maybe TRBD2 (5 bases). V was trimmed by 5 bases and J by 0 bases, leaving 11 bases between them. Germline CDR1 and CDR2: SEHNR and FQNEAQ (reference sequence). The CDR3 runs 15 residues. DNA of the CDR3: TGTGCCAGCAGCCTCGGGGAGAGCTCCTACAATGAGCAGTTCTTC. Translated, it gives CASSLGESSYNEQFF.

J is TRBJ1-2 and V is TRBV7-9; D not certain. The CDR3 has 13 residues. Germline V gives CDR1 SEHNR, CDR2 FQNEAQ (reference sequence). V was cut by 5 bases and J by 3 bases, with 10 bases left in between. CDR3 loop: CASSLFRDYGYTF. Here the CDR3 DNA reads TGTGCCAGCAGCCTTTTCCGGGACTATGGCTACACCTTC.

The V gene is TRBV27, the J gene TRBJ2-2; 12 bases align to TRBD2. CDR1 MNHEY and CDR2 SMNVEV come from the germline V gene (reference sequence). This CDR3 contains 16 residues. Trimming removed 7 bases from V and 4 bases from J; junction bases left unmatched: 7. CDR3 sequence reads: CASKTSGGLSTGELFF. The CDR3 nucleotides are TGTGCCAGCAAGACTAGCGGGGGCTTGAGCACCGGGGAGCTGTTTTTT.

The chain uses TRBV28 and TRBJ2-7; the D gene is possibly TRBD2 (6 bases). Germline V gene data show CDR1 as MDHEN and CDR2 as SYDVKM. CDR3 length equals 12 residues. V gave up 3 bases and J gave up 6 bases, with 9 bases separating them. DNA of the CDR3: TGTGCCAGCAGTTTGGACTATTCCGAGCAGTACTTC. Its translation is CASSLDYSEQYF. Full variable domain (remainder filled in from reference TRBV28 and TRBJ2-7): DVKVTQSSRYLVKRTGEKVFLECVQDMDHENMFWYRQDPGLGLRLIYFSYDVKMKEKGDIPEGYSVSREKKERFSLILESASTNQTSMYLCASSLDYSEQYFGPGTRLTVT.

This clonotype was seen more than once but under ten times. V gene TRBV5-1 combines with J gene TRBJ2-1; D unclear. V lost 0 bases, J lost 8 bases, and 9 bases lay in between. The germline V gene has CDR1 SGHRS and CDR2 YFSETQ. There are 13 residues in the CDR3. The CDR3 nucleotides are TGCGCCAGCAGCTTGGGGCCGGCGGATGAGCAGTTCTTC. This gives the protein CASSLGPADEQFF.

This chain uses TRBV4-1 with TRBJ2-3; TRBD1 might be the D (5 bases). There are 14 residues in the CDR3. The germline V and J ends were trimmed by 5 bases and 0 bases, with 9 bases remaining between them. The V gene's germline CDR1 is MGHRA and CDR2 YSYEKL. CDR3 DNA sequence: TGCGCCAGCAGCTATCAGGGTAGCACAGATACGCAGTATTTT. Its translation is CASSYQGSTDTQYF.

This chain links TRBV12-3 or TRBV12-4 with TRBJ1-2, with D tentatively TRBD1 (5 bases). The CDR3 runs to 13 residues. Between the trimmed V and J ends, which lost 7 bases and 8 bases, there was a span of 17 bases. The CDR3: CASILLGRGGYTF. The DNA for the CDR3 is TGTGCCAGCATCCTACTGGGAAGGGGAGGCTACACCTTC.

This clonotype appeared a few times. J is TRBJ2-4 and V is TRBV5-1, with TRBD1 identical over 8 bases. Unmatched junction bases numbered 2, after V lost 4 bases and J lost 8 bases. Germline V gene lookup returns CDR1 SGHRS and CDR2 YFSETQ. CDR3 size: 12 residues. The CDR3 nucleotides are TGCGCCAGCAGCGAGGGACAGGACATTCAGTACTTC. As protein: CASSEGQDIQYF.